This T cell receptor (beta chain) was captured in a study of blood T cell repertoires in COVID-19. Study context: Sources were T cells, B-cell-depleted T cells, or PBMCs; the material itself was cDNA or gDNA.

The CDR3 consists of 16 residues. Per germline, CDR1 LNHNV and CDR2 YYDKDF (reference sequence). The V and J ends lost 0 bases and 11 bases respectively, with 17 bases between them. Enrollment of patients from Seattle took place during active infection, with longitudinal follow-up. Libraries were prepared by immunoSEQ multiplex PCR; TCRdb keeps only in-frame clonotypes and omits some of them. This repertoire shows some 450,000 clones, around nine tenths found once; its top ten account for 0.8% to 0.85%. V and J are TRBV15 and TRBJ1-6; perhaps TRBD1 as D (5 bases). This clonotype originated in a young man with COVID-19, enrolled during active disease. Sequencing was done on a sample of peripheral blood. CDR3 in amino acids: CATSRDLAGSGAPLHF. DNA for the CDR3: TGTGCCACCAGCAGAGATCTCGCAGGGTCTGGCGCACCCCTCCACTTT.